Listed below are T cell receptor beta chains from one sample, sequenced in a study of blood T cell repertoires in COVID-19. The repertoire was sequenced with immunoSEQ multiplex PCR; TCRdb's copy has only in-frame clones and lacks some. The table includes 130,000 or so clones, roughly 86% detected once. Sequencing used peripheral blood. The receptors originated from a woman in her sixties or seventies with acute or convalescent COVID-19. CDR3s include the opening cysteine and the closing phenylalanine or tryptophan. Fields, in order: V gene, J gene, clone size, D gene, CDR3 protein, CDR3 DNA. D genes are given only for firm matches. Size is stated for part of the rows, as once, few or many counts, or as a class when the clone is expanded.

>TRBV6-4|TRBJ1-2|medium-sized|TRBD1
CASSAYGTGDYGYTF
TGTGCCAGCAGTGCCTACGGGACAGGCGACTATGGCTACACCTTC
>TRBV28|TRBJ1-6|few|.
CASRAGRNNSPLHF
TGTGCCAGCAGGGCGGGGCGGAATAATTCACCCCTCCACTTT
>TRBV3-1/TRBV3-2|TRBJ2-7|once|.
CASSQVENEQYF
TGTGCCAGCAGCCAAGTAGAAAACGAGCAGTACTTC
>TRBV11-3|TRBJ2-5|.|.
CASRPGGARTQYF
TGTGCCAGCAGACCAGGAGGGGCCAGGACCCAGTACTTC
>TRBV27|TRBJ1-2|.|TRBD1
CASSLVGQGVSNYGYTF
TGTGCCAGCAGTTTGGTGGGACAGGGAGTTTCTAACTATGGCTACACCTTC
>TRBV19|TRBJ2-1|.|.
CASSIGPRNEQFF
TGTGCCAGTAGTATTGGTCCCCGGAATGAGCAGTTCTTC
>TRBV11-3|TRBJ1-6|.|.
CASSNRQVNSPLHF
TGTGCCAGCAGCAACAGACAGGTTAATTCACCCCTCCACTTT
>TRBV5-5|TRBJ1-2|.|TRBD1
CASSLEGQAANYGYTF
TGTGCCAGCAGCTTGGAGGGACAGGCAGCTAACTATGGCTACACCTTC
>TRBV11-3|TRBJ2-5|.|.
CASSSEWGQARETQYF
TGTGCCAGCAGCTCCGAATGGGGGCAGGCCCGGGAGACCCAGTACTTC
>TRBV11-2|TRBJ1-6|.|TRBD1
CASIRGTGRWVGNSPLHF
TGTGCCAGCATCCGAGGGACAGGTCGATGGGTTGGCAATTCACCCCTCCACTTT
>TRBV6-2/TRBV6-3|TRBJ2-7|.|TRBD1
CASSYSGTGGSEQYF
TGTGCCAGCAGTTACTCAGGAACAGGGGGATCCGAGCAGTACTTC
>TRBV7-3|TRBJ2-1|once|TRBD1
CASSPSGQAYNEQFF
TGTGCCAGCAGCCCCTCCGGACAGGCTTACAATGAGCAGTTCTTC
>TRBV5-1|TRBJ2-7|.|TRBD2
CASSLAGTSREKGYF
TGCGCCAGCAGCTTGGCGGGGACTAGTCGGGAAAAAGGGTACTTC
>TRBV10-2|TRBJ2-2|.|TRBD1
CASSEGQENPTGELFF
TGCGCCAGCAGTGAGGGACAGGAAAATCCTACCGGGGAGCTGTTTTTT
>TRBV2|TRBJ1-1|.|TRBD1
CASSGGPGQGRRNTEAFF
TGTGCCAGCAGTGGGGGGCCGGGACAGGGAAGGAGGAACACTGAAGCTTTCTTT
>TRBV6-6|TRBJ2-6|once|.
CASSLLPGGQAGANVLTF
TGTGCCAGCAGTCTCCTCCCCGGGGGGCAGGCTGGGGCCAACGTCCTGACTTTC
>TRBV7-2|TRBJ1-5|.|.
CASSLVGGRAGSGNQPQHF
TGTGCCAGCAGCTTAGTGGGGGGGCGCGCGGGTAGTGGCAATCAGCCCCAGCATTTT
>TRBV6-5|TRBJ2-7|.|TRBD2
CASRKAGGAYEQYF
TGTGCCAGCAGGAAAGCGGGGGGGGCCTACGAGCAGTACTTC
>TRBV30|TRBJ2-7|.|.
CAWSPGVSSYEQYF
TGTGCCTGGAGTCCAGGGGTAAGCTCCTACGAGCAGTACTTC
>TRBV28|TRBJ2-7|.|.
CASSLSGAYEQYF
TGTGCCAGCAGTTTATCAGGGGCCTACGAGCAGTACTTC
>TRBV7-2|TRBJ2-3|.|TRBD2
CASRKPGLAGGQGDTQYF
TGTGCCAGCAGAAAACCGGGACTAGCGGGGGGGCAGGGAGATACGCAGTATTTT
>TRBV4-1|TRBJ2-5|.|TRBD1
CASSQDRWTGWKETQYF
TGCGCCAGCAGCCAAGATCGGTGGACAGGATGGAAAGAGACCCAGTACTTC
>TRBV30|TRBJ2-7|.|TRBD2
CAWTGGGPFPYEQYF
TGTGCCTGGACCGGCGGGGGGCCGTTCCCCTACGAGCAGTACTTC
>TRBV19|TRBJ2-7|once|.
CASSIGPRDYPYEQYF
TGTGCCAGTAGTATAGGCCCGCGGGATTACCCCTACGAGCAGTACTTC
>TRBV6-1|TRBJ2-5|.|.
CASSETGVEETQYF
TGTGCCAGCAGTGAAACAGGAGTGGAGGAGACCCAGTACTTC
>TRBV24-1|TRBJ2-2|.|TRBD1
CATSDLIWTGEAGELFF
TGTGCCACCAGTGATTTGATCTGGACAGGGGAGGCCGGGGAGCTGTTTTTT
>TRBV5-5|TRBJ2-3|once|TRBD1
CASSSGQGRSTDTQYF
TGTGCCAGCAGCTCCGGACAGGGGCGTTCCACAGATACGCAGTATTTT
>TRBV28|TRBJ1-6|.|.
CASSPDRVISPLHF
TGTGCCAGCAGTCCCGATCGGGTAATTTCACCCCTCCACTTT
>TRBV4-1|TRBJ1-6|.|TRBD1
CASSQTGTEGSPLHF
TGCGCCAGCAGCCAAACCGGGACAGAAGGTTCACCCCTCCACTTT
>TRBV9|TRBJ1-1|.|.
CASSEGVGTEAFF
TGTGCCAGCAGCGAGGGGGTGGGCACTGAAGCTTTCTTT
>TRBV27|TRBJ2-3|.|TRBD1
CASSRQGNTDTQYF
TGTGCCAGCAGTCGACAGGGTAACACAGATACGCAGTATTTT
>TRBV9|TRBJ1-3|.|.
CASSVLQGNIPGNTIYF
TGTGCCAGCAGCGTATTGCAGGGGAACATCCCTGGAAACACCATATATTTT
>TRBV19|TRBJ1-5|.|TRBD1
CASSTTGTGHSNQPQHF
TGTGCCAGTAGTACCACCGGGACAGGGCATAGCAATCAGCCCCAGCATTTT
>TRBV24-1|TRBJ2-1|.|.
CATSDLSGSTYNEQFF
TGTGCCACCAGTGATTTGTCAGGGTCGACCTACAATGAGCAGTTCTTC
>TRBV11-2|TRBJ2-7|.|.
CASSFSGTSFYEQYF
TGTGCCAGCAGCTTTTCTGGGACATCATTCTACGAGCAGTACTTC
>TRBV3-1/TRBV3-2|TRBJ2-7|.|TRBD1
CASSRNTAGTGTYEQYF
TGTGCCAGCAGTCGAAATACGGCCGGGACAGGAACCTACGAGCAGTACTTC
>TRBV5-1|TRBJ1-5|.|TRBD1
CASSLTGDRGQPQHF
TGCGCCAGCAGCTTGACTGGGGACAGGGGGCAACCCCAGCATTTT
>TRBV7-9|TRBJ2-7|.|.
CASSLGQVNSYEQYF
TGTGCCAGCAGCTTAGGGCAGGTCAACTCCTACGAGCAGTACTTC
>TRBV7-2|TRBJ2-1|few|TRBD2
CASSLRPGGVSYNEQFF
TGTGCCAGCAGCTTACGGCCCGGGGGGGTCTCCTACAATGAGCAGTTCTTC
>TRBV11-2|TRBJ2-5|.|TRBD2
CASSLWSSGYQETQYF
TGTGCCAGCAGCTTATGGTCTAGCGGGTACCAAGAGACCCAGTACTTC
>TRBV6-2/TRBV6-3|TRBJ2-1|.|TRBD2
CASSYNPLRSGGYYNEQFF
TGTGCCAGCAGTTACAACCCACTAAGGAGCGGGGGGTATTACAATGAGCAGTTCTTC
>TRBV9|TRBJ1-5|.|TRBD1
CASSARPRTGYLRNQPQHF
TGTGCCAGCAGCGCCAGACCCCGGACAGGCTACTTACGCAATCAGCCCCAGCATTTT
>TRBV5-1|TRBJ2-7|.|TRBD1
CASTGTDYEQYF
TGCGCCAGCACCGGGACAGACTACGAGCAGTACTTC
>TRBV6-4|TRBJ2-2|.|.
CASSSSGPGELFF
TGTGCCAGCAGCTCATCAGGGCCCGGGGAGCTGTTTTTT
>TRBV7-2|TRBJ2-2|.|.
CASSLALTGNTGELFF
TGTGCCAGCAGCTTAGCGCTAACAGGGAACACCGGGGAGCTGTTTTTT
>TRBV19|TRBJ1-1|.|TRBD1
CASSPRQGRGEAFF
TGTGCCAGTAGTCCGCGACAGGGGAGGGGTGAAGCTTTCTTT
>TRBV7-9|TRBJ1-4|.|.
CASSPQRPSTNEKLFF
TGTGCCAGCAGTCCCCAGCGACCTTCAACTAATGAAAAACTGTTTTTT
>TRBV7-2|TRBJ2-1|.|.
CASSSRQPFYNEQFF
TGTGCCAGCAGCTCCCGACAGCCGTTCTACAATGAGCAGTTCTTC
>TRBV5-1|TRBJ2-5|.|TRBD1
CASSLWAPGQGAQETQYF
TGCGCCAGCAGCTTGTGGGCCCCGGGACAGGGGGCTCAAGAGACCCAGTACTTC
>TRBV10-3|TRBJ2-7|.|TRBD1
CAISGTGMSSEQYF
TGTGCCATCAGCGGGACAGGGATGTCATCCGAGCAGTACTTC
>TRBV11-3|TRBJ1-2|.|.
CASSPSRNYGYTF
TGTGCCAGCAGCCCGAGCCGAAACTATGGCTACACCTTC
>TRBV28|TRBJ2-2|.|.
CASRGRTANTGELFF
TGTGCCAGCCGGGGCAGGACAGCGAACACCGGGGAGCTGTTTTTT
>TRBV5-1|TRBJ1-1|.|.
CASSTTENTEAFF
TGCGCCAGCAGCACGACAGAAAACACTGAAGCTTTCTTT
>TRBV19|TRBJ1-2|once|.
CASSMRQGSFGYTF
TGTGCCAGTAGTATGAGGCAGGGGTCGTTTGGCTACACCTTC
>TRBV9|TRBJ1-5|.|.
CASSPVAGGFGQPQHF
TGTGCCAGCAGCCCCGTCGCGGGGGGATTTGGTCAGCCCCAGCATTTT